The entry below describes one T cell receptor beta chain. Its target is not known. These data belong to a study of identifying expanded T cells in peripheral blood. Study-wide results and caveats: Technical replicates showed roughly 1.2 changed clones; two weeks 15 to 20; four weeks 19.

The CDR3 totals 16 residues. Germline CDR1 and CDR2: MNHNY and SVGAGI (reference sequence). Between the trimmed V and J ends, which lost 9 bases and 2 bases, there was a span of 17 bases. The protocol was immunoSEQ multiplex PCR, while the TCRdb copy is restricted to in-frame clones and leaves out a portion. The sample has over 100,000 clones; 88% are singletons. The sequence derives from a person between 18 and 75 years old in good health. Sequences were obtained from blood. This sequence joins TRBV6-6 and TRBJ2-6; D is possibly TRBD1 (6 bases). The CDR3 is CASSDRMAPGANVLTF. CDR3 bases: TGTGCCAGTTCGGACAGAATGGCCCCTGGGGCCAACGTCCTGACTTTC.